A single sample gave rise to the 26 T cell receptor beta chains below, sequenced in a study of blood T cell repertoires in COVID-19. Repertoires were generated with immunoSEQ multiplex PCR, while TCRdb's copy carries only in-frame clones and drops some. This sample has fewer than 500,000 clones, with 88% found just once. The sample consisted of PBMCs or T cells enriched from blood (not recorded which). The source is a woman younger than 45 with acute COVID-19.

This clone has a single count. The gene calls are TRBV7-3 and TRBJ2-2; 11 nucleotides match TRBD1. Unmatched junction bases numbered 1, after V lost 4 bases and J lost 6 bases. Germline V gives CDR1 SGHTA, CDR2 FQGTGA. The CDR3 consists of 14 residues. CDR3 residues: CASSSGQGAGELFF. CDR3 nucleotide sequence: TGTGCCAGCAGCTCGGGACAGGGGGCCGGGGAGCTGTTTTTT.

The chain links TRBV6-4 to TRBJ2-3, with unresolved D. The germline V gene has CDR1 MRHNA and CDR2 SNTAGT. This CDR3 has 13 residues. V dropped 8 bases and J dropped 5 bases, with 14 bases sitting between them. The CDR3 DNA sequence: TGTGCCAGCGCCTCCAGAGGAGAAGATACGCAGTATTTT. This codes for CASASRGEDTQYF.

V is TRBV2 and J is TRBJ1-4; TRBD1 aligns across 9 bases. Germline assignment: CDR1 SNHLY and CDR2 FYNNEI. This CDR3 has 12 amino acids. The V gene end was trimmed by 4 bases and the J gene end by 15 bases; junction bases not matched to a gene: 6. The CDR3 DNA reads as TGTGCCAGCAGTGGGACAGGGGAGGTCGTGTTTTTT. It encodes CASSGTGEVVFF.

This chain connects TRBV12-3 or TRBV12-4 to TRBJ1-1, with 7 bases identical to TRBD1. The CDR3 spans 12 residues. Trimming at V came to 7 bases and at J to 7 bases, leaving 6 bases not matched to a gene. CDR3 residues: CASTPDRHEAFF. The CDR3 coding sequence is TGTGCCAGCACCCCGGACAGGCATGAAGCTTTCTTT.

The chain combines TRBV9 with TRBJ2-6, with a possible D match to TRBD2 (5 bases). The V gene lost 2 bases and the J gene lost 0 bases, with 9 bases spanning the gap. This CDR3 comprises 16 residues. Looked up from germline, CDR1 is SGDLS and CDR2 is YYNGEE. This CDR3 is CASSVGVLSGANVLTF. The CDR3 DNA sequence: TGTGCCAGCAGCGTCGGGGTTCTCTCTGGGGCCAACGTCCTGACTTTC.

The chain joins TRBV9 to TRBJ1-1, with D possibly TRBD1 on 5 matching bases. Germline-derived CDR1 and CDR2 are SGDLS and YYNGEE. The CDR3 is 13 amino acids. V was pared by 4 bases and J by 0 bases, with 7 bases between. Here the CDR3 reads CASSLDMNTEAFF. The CDR3 DNA is TGTGCCAGCAGCTTGGACATGAACACTGAAGCTTTCTTT.

The V and J genes are TRBV7-2 and TRBJ2-7; 7 bases agree with TRBD2. This CDR3 has 13 residues. Germline loops: CDR1 SGHTA, CDR2 FQGNSA. Trimming removed 3 bases from V and 5 bases from J; junction bases left unmatched: 4. This CDR3 reads CASSFGGRNEQYF. The CDR3 nucleotides are TGTGCCAGCAGCTTCGGGGGGAGGAACGAGCAGTACTTC.

The chain has TRBV4-1 and TRBJ1-5, with D uncertain. Trimming removed 1 base from V and 2 bases from J, with 3 bases in between. This CDR3 has 13 residues. The germline V gene has CDR1 MGHRA and CDR2 YSYEKL. Here the CDR3 reads CASSQVGNQPQHF. CDR3 bases: TGCGCCAGCAGCCAAGTCGGCAATCAGCCCCAGCATTTT.

This chain uses TRBV10-3 with TRBJ2-7, with D perhaps matching TRBD2 (5 bases). Trimming cost V 0 bases and J 0 bases, with 9 bases left between them. The CDR3 has 15 residues. Germline values: CDR1 ENHRY, CDR2 SYGVKD. The CDR3 DNA follows: TGTGCCATCAGTGAGTCGAGAGGGCCCTCCTACGAGCAGTACTTC. This translates into CAISESRGPSYEQYF.

This rearrangement joins TRBV28 to TRBJ1-4; 8 nucleotides agree with TRBD1. The CDR3 has 15 residues. Germline CDR1 is MDHEN and CDR2 is SYDVKM. Losses at the gene ends were 5 bases for V and 3 bases for J; bases not matched to a gene: 5. The CDR3 region has the DNA TGTGCCAGCAGTCCGCCGACAGGGGCTAATGAAAAACTGTTTTTT. Amino acid sequence: CASSPPTGANEKLFF.

The chain employs TRBV19 and TRBJ1-1, with 7 bases identical to TRBD1. Germline V gene sequence: CDR1 LNHDA, CDR2 SQIVND (reference sequence). The CDR3 runs 16 residues. V trimming: 5 bases; J trimming: 2 bases; junction bases outside the gene matches: 11. The CDR3: CASSFGTELPNTEAFF. The DNA of the CDR3 is TGTGCCAGTAGTTTCGGGACAGAACTACCTAACACTGAAGCTTTCTTT.

The chain links TRBV30 to TRBJ1-5, with D uncertain. The germline CDR1 and CDR2 sequences are GTSNPN and SVGIG (reference sequence). This CDR3 spans 14 amino acids. V shed 7 bases and J shed 3 bases, with 16 bases lying between them. The CDR3 reads CAFSLGQTNQPQHF. The CDR3 DNA sequence: TGTGCCTTCTCCCTAGGCCAGACCAATCAGCCCCAGCATTTT.

J is TRBJ2-1 and V is TRBV24-1, with 8 bases matching TRBD2. V shed 2 bases and J 0 bases; nucleotides not matched to a gene: 8. Germline assignment: CDR1 KGHDR and CDR2 SFDVKD. This CDR3 has 18 amino acids. CDR3 loop: CATSDSLAGKSSYNEQFF. As DNA, the CDR3 is TGTGCCACCAGTGATTCCTTAGCGGGGAAAAGCTCCTACAATGAGCAGTTCTTC.

This sequence joins TRBV9 and TRBJ2-7; a weak D match, TRBD1 (5 bases). This CDR3 is built from 15 residues. Trimming pared 0 bases from V and 5 bases from J, leaving 15 bases between. The V gene's germline CDR1 is SGDLS and CDR2 YYNGEE. This CDR3 is CASSVAGRAPDEQYF. For the CDR3, the DNA is TGTGCCAGCAGCGTAGCGGGCAGGGCGCCCGACGAGCAGTACTTC. The full variable domain, with the rest looked up from reference TRBV9 and TRBJ2-7, is DSGVTQTPKHLITATGQRVTLRCSPRSGDLSVYWYQQSLDQGLQFLIQYYNGEERAKGNILERFSAQQFPDLHSELNLSSLELGDSALYFCASSVAGRAPDEQYFGPGTRLTVT.

V is TRBV10-1 and J is TRBJ1-1; D not certain. With 3 bases removed from V and 0 bases from J, the gap between germline ends came to 8 bases. The CDR3 has 14 residues. CDR1 is WNHNN, CDR2 SYGVQD, per germline (reference sequence). The CDR3 reads CASSDGSMNTEAFF. The DNA of the CDR3 is TGCGCCAGCAGTGATGGTAGCATGAACACTGAAGCTTTCTTT.

This sequence joins TRBV30 and TRBJ1-1; the D gene is possibly TRBD1 (5 bases). CDR3 length: 12 amino acids. V lost 2 bases, J lost 6 bases, and 10 bases lay in between. CDR1 is GTSNPN, CDR2 SVGIG, per germline (reference sequence). Here the CDR3 DNA reads TGTGCCTGGAGTTCTCGGGGGGCTGAAGCTTTCTTT. Its protein product is CAWSSRGAEAFF.

This clone was seen more than once but under ten times. The gene calls are TRBV3-1 (or the pseudogene TRBV3-2) and TRBJ1-1; possibly TRBD1 for D (5 bases). Germline V gene sequence: CDR1 LGHDT, CDR2 YNNKEL (reference sequence). Trimming pared 6 bases from V and 4 bases from J, leaving 15 bases between. The CDR3 spans 14 residues. CDR3 loop: CASSQRQGGTEAFF. The CDR3 nucleotides are TGTGCCAGCAGTCAAAGGCAGGGTGGCACTGAAGCTTTCTTT.

The chain links TRBV10-3 to TRBJ1-2; TRBD1 aligns across 11 bases. Germline V gene data show CDR1 as ENHRY and CDR2 as SYGVKD. V was clipped by 3 bases and J by 3 bases; unmatched bases: 3. The CDR3 runs to 15 residues. Here the CDR3 reads CAISDPGQGDYGYTF. DNA of the CDR3: TGTGCCATCAGTGACCCGGGACAGGGGGACTATGGCTACACCTTC.

This chain joins TRBV7-7 and TRBJ2-1; no firm D call. This CDR3 comprises 13 residues. Between the trimmed V and J ends, which lost 5 bases and 9 bases, there was a span of 14 bases. CDR1 is SSHAT and CDR2 is FNYEAQ in the germline V gene (reference sequence). The CDR3 DNA reads as TGTGCCAGCAGCCCAGGTATCGGAAGTGAGCAGTTCTTC. It translates to CASSPGIGSEQFF. Full variable domain (missing parts from reference TRBV7-7 and TRBJ2-1): GAGVSQSPRYKVTKRGQDVTLRCDPISSHATLYWYQQALGQGPEFLTYFNYEAQPDKSGLPSDRFSAERPEGSISTLTIQRTEQRDSAMYRCASSPGIGSEQFFGPGTRLTVL.

The chain has TRBV6-4 and TRBJ2-1, with TRBD1 matching 7 bases. CDR1 and CDR2 (germline): MRHNA, SNTAGT. The CDR3 has 15 amino acids. With V trimmed by 4 bases and J by 7 bases, 10 bases remained unmatched. For the CDR3, the DNA is TGTGCCAGCAGTGCATATCCCGGGACAGAAAATGAGCAGTTCTTC. Its protein product is CASSAYPGTENEQFF.

The chain links TRBV27 to TRBJ1-5, with D perhaps TRBD1 (6 bases). CDR3 length equals 15 residues. Trimming removed 3 bases at V and 1 base at J, with 10 bases between. Germline CDR1 and CDR2: MNHEY and SMNVEV (reference sequence). The CDR3 DNA sequence: TGTGCCAGCAGTTTGGAAGGGGGAAGCAATCAGCCCCAGCATTTT. This encodes CASSLEGGSNQPQHF.

The rearrangement joins TRBV19 to TRBJ1-2; D possibly corresponds to TRBD1 (6 bases). Trimming stripped 5 bases from V and 4 bases from J, with 20 bases between. Germline CDR1 is LNHDA and CDR2 is SQIVND (reference sequence). The length of the CDR3 is 16 residues. The CDR3 loop reads CASSQTNRAGFYGYTF. The CDR3 DNA reads as TGTGCCAGTAGTCAGACAAACAGGGCAGGATTCTATGGCTACACCTTC.

The chain combines TRBV7-9 with TRBJ1-1, with D tentatively TRBD1 (5 bases). From germline, CDR1 is SEHNR and CDR2 FQNEAQ (reference sequence). The CDR3 runs to 15 residues. The germline V and J ends were trimmed by 4 bases and 0 bases, with 12 bases remaining between them. CDR3 DNA: TGTGCCAGCAGCTCGTCCCTGGGGCTGAACACTGAAGCTTTCTTT. Translated, it gives CASSSSLGLNTEAFF.

The chain couples TRBV27 to TRBJ2-3, with 7 bases fitting TRBD2. V was clipped by 6 bases and J by 5 bases; unmatched bases: 20. Germline values: CDR1 MNHEY, CDR2 SMNVEV (reference sequence). The CDR3 runs 18 residues. CDR3 DNA: TGTGCCAGCAGCCCAAGCGGGGACCCCCTAAGGGGCGAAGATACGCAGTATTTT. Its protein is CASSPSGDPLRGEDTQYF.

This clone has a single count. V gene TRBV7-3 combines with J gene TRBJ2-5, with TRBD2 as a possible D gene (6 bases). This CDR3 is built from 15 residues. Germline loops: CDR1 SGHTA, CDR2 FQGTGA. Trimming cost V 3 bases and J 5 bases, with 16 bases left between them. CDR3 loop: CASSLTGFGGETQYF. The DNA for the CDR3 is TGTGCCAGCAGCTTGACCGGCTTTGGGGGGGAGACCCAGTACTTC. The full variable domain, rest sourced from reference TRBV7-3 and TRBJ2-5, is GAGVSQTPSNKVTEKGKYVELRCDPISGHTALYWYRQSLGQGPEFLIYFQGTGAADDSGLPNDRFFAVRPEGSVSTLKIQRTERGDSAVYLCASSLTGFGGETQYFGPGTRLLVL.

This clone was detected only once. This chain uses TRBV7-9 with TRBJ1-1, with TRBD1 as a possible D gene (6 bases). The CDR3 is 15 residues long. Trimming took off 5 bases at V and 3 bases at J, with 16 bases between the two ends. Germline CDR1 SEHNR, CDR2 FQNEAQ (reference sequence). The CDR3 spells CASSRHMGADTEAFF. As DNA, the CDR3 is TGTGCCAGCAGCCGACACATGGGGGCTGACACTGAAGCTTTCTTT.